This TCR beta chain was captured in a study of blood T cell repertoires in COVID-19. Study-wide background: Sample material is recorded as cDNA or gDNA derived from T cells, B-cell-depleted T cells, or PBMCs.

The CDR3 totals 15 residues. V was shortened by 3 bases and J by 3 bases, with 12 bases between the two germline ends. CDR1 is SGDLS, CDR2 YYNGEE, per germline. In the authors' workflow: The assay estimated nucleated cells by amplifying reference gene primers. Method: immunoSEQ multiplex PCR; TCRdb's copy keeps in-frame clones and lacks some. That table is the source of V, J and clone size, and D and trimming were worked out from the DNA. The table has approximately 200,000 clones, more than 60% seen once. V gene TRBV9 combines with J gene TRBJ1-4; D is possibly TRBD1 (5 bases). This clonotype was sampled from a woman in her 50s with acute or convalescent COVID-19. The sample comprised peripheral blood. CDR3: CASSAAGYANEKLFF. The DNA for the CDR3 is TGTGCCAGCAGCGCCGCAGGGTACGCTAATGAAAAACTGTTTTTT.